This T cell receptor beta chain came from a study of technical replicates of blood from several donors. The table came from immunoSEQ multiplex PCR; TCRdb's copy has only in-frame clones and leaves some out. The sample shows tens of thousands of clones, roughly 90% of them seen only once. The receptor was isolated from a human donor in good health. Some clones in this sample may be carry-over from other donors' samples. The sample was PBMCs.

The DNA for the CDR3 is TGTGCCAGCAGTTATGCGGGATCCTTCTACAATGAGCAGTTCTTC. Protein sequence: CASSYAGSFYNEQFF. The V and J genes are TRBV6-5 and TRBJ2-1; weak D call: TRBD2 (6 bases). Germline assignment: CDR1 MNHEY and CDR2 SVGAGI. The V and J ends lost 3 bases and 3 bases respectively, with 12 bases between them. This CDR3 spans 15 amino acids.